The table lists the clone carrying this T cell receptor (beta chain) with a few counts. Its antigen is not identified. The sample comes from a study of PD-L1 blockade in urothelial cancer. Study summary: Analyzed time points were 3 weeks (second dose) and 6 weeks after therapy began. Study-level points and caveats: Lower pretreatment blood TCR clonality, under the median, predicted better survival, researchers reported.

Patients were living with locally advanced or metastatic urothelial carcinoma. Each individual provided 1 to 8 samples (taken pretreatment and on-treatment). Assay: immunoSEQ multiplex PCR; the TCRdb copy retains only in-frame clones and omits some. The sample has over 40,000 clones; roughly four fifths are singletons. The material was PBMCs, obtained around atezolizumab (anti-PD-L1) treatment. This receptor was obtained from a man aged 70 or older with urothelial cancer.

Written as DNA, the CDR3 is TGTGCCAGCTCACCAGGCCATCCCTCATACGAGCAGTACTTC. Amino acid sequence: CASSPGHPSYEQYF. The rearrangement uses TRBV18 and TRBJ2-7; D unclear. The CDR3 is 14 amino acids. Trimming cost V 2 bases and J 4 bases, with 12 bases left between them. In germline, CDR1 is KGHSH, CDR2 LQKENI.